This T cell receptor beta chain was sequenced in a study of T cell responses to AZD1222 COVID-19 vaccine. Details on this clone: Its antigen is not known.

Points from the study as a whole: Within unmutated variant regions lay the reported targets of nearly half of spike-specific TCRs.

The CDR3 has 16 amino acids. Trimming at V came to 4 bases and at J to 0 bases, leaving 6 bases not matched to a gene. CDR1 and CDR2 (germline): SEHNR, FQNEAQ (reference sequence). The data were produced by immunoSEQ multiplex PCR, yet TCRdb's version contains in-frame clones alone and is incomplete. The sample has roughly 100,000 clones, around 87% seen once. The specimen was peripheral blood, collected on day 0 of AZD1222 vaccination. The V call is TRBV7-9, the J call TRBJ2-5, with 9 bases identical to TRBD2. This clonotype was sampled from an adult in good health. CDR3 sequence: CASSSASGTYQETQYF. CDR3 nucleotide sequence: TGTGCCAGCAGCTCGGCTAGCGGGACTTACCAAGAGACCCAGTACTTC.